The clone carrying this T cell receptor (beta chain) was counted a few times. The antigen remains unidentified. In TCRdb, the 5' RACE reads were re-called with MiXCR into one record per CDR3 protein. The table records fewer than 500,000 distinct CDR3 sequences, around an eighth of them present only once. The sample comes from a study of identical twins. General observations from the study: With beta out-of-frame sequences, excess sharing by twins was weaker.

CDR3 size: 14 residues. J was trimmed by 9 bases and V by 6 bases; bases with no gene match: 5. Germline V lookup: CDR1 SNHLY, CDR2 FYNNEI. This sample also appeared in a second study, on yellow fever vaccine responses in identical twins.

The J gene is TRBJ1-6, the V gene TRBV2; 10 positions agree with TRBD1. The clonotype was recovered from a woman aged 18-29 years in good health. The sample was CD4+ T cells sorted from blood. This chain's CDR3 is CASSQRTGGSPLHF. The CDR3 DNA follows: TGTGCCAGCAGCCAAAGGACAGGGGGTTCACCCCTCCACTTT.